This T cell receptor beta chain was sequenced in a study of OX40 agonist ivuxolimab in advanced cancers. As concerns this clone: Its antigen remains unknown.

Germline values: CDR1 SGHAT, CDR2 FQNNGV. The CDR3 length is 15 residues. The assay was immunoSEQ multiplex PCR, and TCRdb's table has in-frame clones only and misses some. This sample yields approximately 60,000 clones, of which around 87% are seen a single time; approximately 0.37% belongs to the top ten. Study-wide results and limits: Among the nonresponders, some also had low normalized T-cell clonal expansion. Expanded clones were, on average, more numerous in CD8+ T cells than in CD4+. At 0.1 to 3.0 mg/kg and by week 6, CD4+ and CD8+ T cells in the blood had expanded clonally.

The V gene is TRBV11-2, the J gene TRBJ2-5; no firm D call. The DNA end favors TRBJ2-7, so the J call may be wrong. The clonotype originates from an adult with an advanced solid tumor such as melanoma, head and neck, liver or kidney cancer. Specimen: CD4+ or CD8+ T cells sorted from blood, collected in a trial of the OX40 agonist ivuxolimab. Written as DNA, the CDR3 is TGTGCCAGCAGCTTACGTCTGACTCGCAGCTACGAGCAGTACTTC. Translation gives CASSLRLTRSYEQYF.